This section outlines one TCR beta chain sequence together with its context. As yet, its antigen is unknown. Germline CDR1 WNHNN, CDR2 SYGVQD (reference sequence). Between the trimmed V and J ends, which lost 0 bases and 3 bases, there was a span of 6 bases. The CDR3 consists of 15 residues. The sample belongs to a study of cytomegalovirus exposure and HLA in healthy donors. Primers included in the PCR were 60 Vbeta and 13 Jbeta primers. The data were produced by immunoSEQ multiplex PCR, yet TCRdb's version contains in-frame clones alone and is incomplete. The table records about 200,000 clones, 65% to 85% of them present only once. Findings of the study overall: Association of a missense DCLRE1C variant with TCR beta V- and J-gene trimming was reported in a later analysis. The likely explanation for a cluster of highly shared sequence variants was sequencing artifact.

The chain employs TRBV10-1 and TRBJ1-6, with unresolved D. Sample: PBMCs. The TCR was taken from a man younger than 45 in good health and CMV-seronegative. CDR3 region: CASSESGDYNSPLHF. In nucleotides, the CDR3 is TGCGCCAGCAGTGAGTCGGGAGACTATAATTCACCCCTCCACTTT.